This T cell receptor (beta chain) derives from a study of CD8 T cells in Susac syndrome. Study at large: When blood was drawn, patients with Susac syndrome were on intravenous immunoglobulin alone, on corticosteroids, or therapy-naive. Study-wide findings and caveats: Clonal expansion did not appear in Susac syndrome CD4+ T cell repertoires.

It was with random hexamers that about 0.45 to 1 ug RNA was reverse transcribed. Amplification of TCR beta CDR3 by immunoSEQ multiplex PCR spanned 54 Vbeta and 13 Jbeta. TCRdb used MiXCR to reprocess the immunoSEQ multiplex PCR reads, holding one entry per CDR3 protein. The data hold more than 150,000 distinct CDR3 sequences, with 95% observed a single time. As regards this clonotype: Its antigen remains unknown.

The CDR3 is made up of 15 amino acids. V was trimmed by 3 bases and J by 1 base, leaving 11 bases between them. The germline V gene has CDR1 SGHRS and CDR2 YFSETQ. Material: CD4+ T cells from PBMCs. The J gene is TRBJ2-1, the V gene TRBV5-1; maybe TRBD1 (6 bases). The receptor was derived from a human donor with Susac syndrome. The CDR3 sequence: CASSSDRTSYNEQFF. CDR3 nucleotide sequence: TGCGCCAGCAGCTCAGACAGGACTTCCTACAATGAGCAGTTCTTC.